This T cell receptor (beta chain) derives from a study of OX40 agonist ivuxolimab in advanced cancers. Study-wide background: Antecedent anti-PD-1, anti-PD-L1 or anti-CTLA-4 therapy was permissible, with about 39% having received some. Study results and caveats: Expanded clones were, on average, more numerous among CD8+ T cells than CD4+.

This clone was recorded a few times. Its matching antigen is unknown. Method: immunoSEQ multiplex PCR; TCRdb's copy keeps in-frame clones and lacks some. The sample has 45,000 to 70,000 clones, approximately 90% seen once. On cycle 4 day 1 and cycle 7 day 1, as well as at baseline, blood was sampled. The V gene's germline CDR1 is LGHNT and CDR2 FRNRAP. This CDR3 has 16 residues. The V end lost 7 bases, the J end lost 0 bases, and 16 bases lay between the germline ends. The clonotype was recovered from an adult with an advanced solid tumor such as melanoma, head and neck, liver or kidney cancer. This chain connects TRBV12-5 to TRBJ2-1; D remains ambiguous. The specimen was CD4+ or CD8+ T cells sorted from blood, collected in a trial of the OX40 agonist ivuxolimab. The CDR3 sequence is CASAPLTVGSYNEQFF. DNA of the CDR3: TGTGCTAGTGCCCCCTTAACGGTGGGCTCCTACAATGAGCAGTTCTTC. The entire variable domain, with the rest obtained from reference TRBV12-5 and TRBJ2-1, is as follows: DARVTQTPRHKVTEMGQEVTMRCQPILGHNTVFWYRQTMMQGLELLAYFRNRAPLDDSGMPKDRFSAEMPDATLATLKIQPSEPRDSAVYFCASAPLTVGSYNEQFFGPGTRLTVL.